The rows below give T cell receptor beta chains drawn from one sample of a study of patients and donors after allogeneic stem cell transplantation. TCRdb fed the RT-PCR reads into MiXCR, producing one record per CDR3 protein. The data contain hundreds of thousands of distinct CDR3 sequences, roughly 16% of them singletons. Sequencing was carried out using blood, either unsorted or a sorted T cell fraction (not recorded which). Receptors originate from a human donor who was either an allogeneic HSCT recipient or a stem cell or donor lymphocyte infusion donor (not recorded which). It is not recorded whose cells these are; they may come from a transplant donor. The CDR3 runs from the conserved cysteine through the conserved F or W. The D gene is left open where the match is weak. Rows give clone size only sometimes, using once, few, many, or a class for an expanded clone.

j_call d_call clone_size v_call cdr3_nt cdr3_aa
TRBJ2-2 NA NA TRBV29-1 TGCAGCGTTGGGGCTAACCACCTCACCGGGGAGCTGTTTTTT CSVGANHLTGELFF
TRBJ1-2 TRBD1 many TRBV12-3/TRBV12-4 TGTGCCAGCAGATATGACAGGGGGCTGAACTATGGCTACACCTTC CASRYDRGLNYGYTF
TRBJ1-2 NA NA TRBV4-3 TGCGCCAGCAGCCAAGATAAGGAGGGGATTTGGACCTTC CASSQDKEGIWTF
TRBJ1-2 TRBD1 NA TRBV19 TGTGCCAGTAGTATATGGGACAGTAACTATGGCTACACCTTC CASSIWDSNYGYTF
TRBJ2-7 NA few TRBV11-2 TGTGCCAGCAGCTTATGGGGGCGGGAAATTTACGAGCAGTACTTC CASSLWGREIYEQYF
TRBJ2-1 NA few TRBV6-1 TGTGCCAGCAGTACCCGCACCCCGGGACGGAGGCACAATGAGCAGTTCTTC CASSTRTPGRRHNEQFF
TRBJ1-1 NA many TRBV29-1 TGCAGCGTCACCCCGGGGGGTACTGAAGCTTTCTTT CSVTPGGTEAFF
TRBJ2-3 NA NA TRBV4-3 TGCGCCAGCAGTCCTTCGCTCCCCAGCGTCCCAGATACGCAGTATTTT CASSPSLPSVPDTQYF
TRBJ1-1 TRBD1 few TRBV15 TGTGCCACCAGCATATCGAGACAGGGCTGGAACACTGAAGCTTTCTTT CATSISRQGWNTEAFF
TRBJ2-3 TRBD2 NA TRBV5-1 TGCGCCAGCAGCTTGGGGACTAGCGGGGTTACAGATACGCAGTATTTT CASSLGTSGVTDTQYF
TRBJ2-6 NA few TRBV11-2 TGTGCCAGCAGCTCACTGTTTCGCTCTGGGGCCAACGTCCTGACTTTC CASSSLFRSGANVLTF
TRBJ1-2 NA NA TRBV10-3 TGTGCCATCAGTAAAGCCTTGTGGGCGAACCCTTCAAATCGATCCTATGGCTACACCTTC CAISKALWANPSNRSYGYTF
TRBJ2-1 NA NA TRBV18 TGTGCCAGCTCAACTCGGGACATTTCAGGGGATGAGCAGTTCTTC CASSTRDISGDEQFF
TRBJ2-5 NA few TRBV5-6 TGTGCCAGCAGCCCCTGGGGGGCTTACGAGACCCAGTACTTC CASSPWGAYETQYF
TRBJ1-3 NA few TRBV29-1 TGCAGCGTTGAAGGGGGAAACACCATATATTTT CSVEGGNTIYF
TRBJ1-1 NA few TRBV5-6 TGTGCCAGCAGCTTTACCGGGACTGAAGCTTTCTTT CASSFTGTEAFF
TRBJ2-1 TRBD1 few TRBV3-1 TGTGCCAGCAGCCTGCTCCGGGACAGGGGCGGCAATGAGCAGTTCTTC CASSLLRDRGGNEQFF
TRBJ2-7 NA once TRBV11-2 TGTGCCAGCAGCTTAGATCAGCCAGAATGGGAGCAGTACTTC CASSLDQPEWEQYF
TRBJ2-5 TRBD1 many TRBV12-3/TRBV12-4 TGTGCCAGCAGGAGGGACAGGGGGGGAGAGACCCAGTACTTC CASRRDRGGETQYF
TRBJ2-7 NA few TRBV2 TGTGCCAGCGCAGATCCAGGGGCCACCTACGAGCAGTACTTC CASADPGATYEQYF
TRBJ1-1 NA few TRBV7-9 TGTGCCAGCAGCAGAGGTGAGGGGGTGGACACTGAAGCTTTCTTT CASSRGEGVDTEAFF
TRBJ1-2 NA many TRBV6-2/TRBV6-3 TGTGCCAGCAGTAGGGACGGCTATGGCTACACCTTC CASSRDGYGYTF
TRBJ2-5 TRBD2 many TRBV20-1 TGCAGTGCTAGTCAACTAGCGGCAGAGACCCAGTACTTC CSASQLAAETQYF
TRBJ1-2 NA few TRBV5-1 TGCGCCAGCAGCTCGAAACAGACGCCAGGGGATGGCTACACCTTC CASSSKQTPGDGYTF
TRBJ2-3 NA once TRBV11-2 TGTGCCAGCAGCCTCAGGGGGGACACAGATACGCAGTATTTT CASSLRGDTDTQYF
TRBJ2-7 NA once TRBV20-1 TGCAGTGCTAGAGTCAGGGATAGCAGCTCCTACGAGCAGTACTTC CSARVRDSSSYEQYF
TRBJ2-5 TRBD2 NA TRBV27 TGTGCCAGCTCTGGGGGCGGGAGGGCCGAAGAGACCCAGTACTTC CASSGGGRAEETQYF
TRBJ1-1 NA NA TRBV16 TGTGCCAGCAGCCAATCGGGTTGGGGGCCGAACACTGAAGCTTTCTTT CASSQSGWGPNTEAFF
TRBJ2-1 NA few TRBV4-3 TGCGCCAGCAGCCACCACAGGGATGAGCAGTTCTTC CASSHHRDEQFF
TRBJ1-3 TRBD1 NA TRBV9 TGTGCCAGCAGCCCGGGGACAGGGGTTGGAAACACCATATATTTT CASSPGTGVGNTIYF
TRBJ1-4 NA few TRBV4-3 TGCGCCAGCAGCCAAGGCCCGTCAGGACTTAATGAAAAACTGTTTTTT CASSQGPSGLNEKLFF
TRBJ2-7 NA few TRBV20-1 TGCAGTGTTTCCTTGGGGGCAGGGAGGCACGAGCAGTACTTC CSVSLGAGRHEQYF
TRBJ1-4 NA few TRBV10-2 TGCGCCAGCAGCCCGTCGGTAACTAATGAAAAACTGTTTTTT CASSPSVTNEKLFF
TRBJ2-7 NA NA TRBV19 TGTGCCAGTAAGGAGTGGGACGCAACCCCCTACGAGCAGTACTTC CASKEWDATPYEQYF
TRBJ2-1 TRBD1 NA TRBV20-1 TGCAGTGCTTCCAAGGACAGGAGGTACAATGAGCAGTTCTTC CSASKDRRYNEQFF
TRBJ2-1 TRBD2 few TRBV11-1 TGTGCCAGCAGCTTGGCGGGGGGTGACAATGAGCAGTTCTTC CASSLAGGDNEQFF
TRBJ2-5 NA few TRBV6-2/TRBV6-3 TGTGCCAGCACAACAGGCCCGGGGGCCCAGTACTTC CASTTGPGAQYF
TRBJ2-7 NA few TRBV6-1 TGTGCCAGCAGTGAAGGGAGGTGGCGGAACTACGAGCAGTACTTC CASSEGRWRNYEQYF
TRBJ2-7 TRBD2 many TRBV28 TGTGCCAGCAGAGTTGGACTAGCGGGTAAAGCCTACGAGCAGTACTTC CASRVGLAGKAYEQYF
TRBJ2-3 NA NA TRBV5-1 TGCGCCAGCAGCACTCCCGACAGGACAGATACGCAGTATTTT CASSTPDRTDTQYF
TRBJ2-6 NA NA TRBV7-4 TGTGCCAGCAGCTTAGGACTGGGCAGGGGTGGGTCTGGGGCCAACGTCCTGACTTTC CASSLGLGRGGSGANVLTF
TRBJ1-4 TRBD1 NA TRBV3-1 TGTGCCAGCAGCCGGGACAGGGTCGAGGTTAATGAAAAACTGTTTTTT CASSRDRVEVNEKLFF
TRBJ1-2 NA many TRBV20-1 TGCAGTGCTATCCGCGCAGGGCTATACTATGGCTACACCTTC CSAIRAGLYYGYTF
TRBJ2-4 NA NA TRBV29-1 TGCAGCGTTTGTGTAACCCAAAACATTCAGTACTTC CSVCVTQNIQYF
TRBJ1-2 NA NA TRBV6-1 TGTGCCAGCAGTGAACAGGCCTATGGCTACACCTTC CASSEQAYGYTF
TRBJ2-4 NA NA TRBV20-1 TGCAGTGCTAATGGGGGGCCGAGATCCAAAAACATTCAGTACTTC CSANGGPRSKNIQYF
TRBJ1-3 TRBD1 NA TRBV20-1 TGCAGTGCTAGGCGGGACAGAGCCTCTGGAAACACCATATATTTT CSARRDRASGNTIYF
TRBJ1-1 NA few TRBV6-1 TGTGCCAGCAGTGAAGCCCAAGTGAACACTGAAGCTTTCTTT CASSEAQVNTEAFF
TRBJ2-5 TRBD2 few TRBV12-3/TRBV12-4 TGTGCCAGCAGCTCCCTAGCGGGGGCCCTCCAAGAGACCCAGTACTTC CASSSLAGALQETQYF
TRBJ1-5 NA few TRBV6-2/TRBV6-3 TGTGCCAGCAGTTACTCCGGTTCCCGGGATCAGCCCCAGCATTTT CASSYSGSRDQPQHF
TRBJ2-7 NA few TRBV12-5 TGTGCTAGTCCCCCTGTGAACTTC CASPPVNF
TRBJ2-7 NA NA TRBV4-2 TGTGCCAGCAGCCTTCCGGGACCGCTCTCCTACGAGCAGTACTTC CASSLPGPLSYEQYF
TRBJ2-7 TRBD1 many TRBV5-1 TGTGCCAGCAGCTTGACAGGGGGCTACGAGCAGTACTTC CASSLTGGYEQYF
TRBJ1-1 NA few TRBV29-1 TGCAGCTCTTCCGGGCAGGTCGTCACTGAAGCTTTCTTT CSSSGQVVTEAFF
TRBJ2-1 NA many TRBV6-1 TGTGCCAGCAGTGACAGTCTTGAGCAGTTCTTC CASSDSLEQFF
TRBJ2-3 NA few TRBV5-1 TGCGCCAGCAGCTTGGGGCCTAGCACCACAGATACGCAGTATTTT CASSLGPSTTDTQYF